A single sample gave rise to the 18 T cell receptor beta chains below, sequenced in a study of blood T cell repertoires in COVID-19. Sequencing was performed with immunoSEQ multiplex PCR; in TCRdb, only in-frame clones are kept and a portion is missing. The sample includes fewer than 350,000 clones, 65% to 90% seen only once; the top ten take around 4.2%. The specimen sequenced was PBMCs or T cells enriched from blood (not recorded which). These receptors came from a woman aged 40 to 50 with acute COVID-19.

The J gene is TRBJ1-3, the V gene TRBV19; 7 positions agree with TRBD1. This CDR3 has 15 residues. With 7 bases clipped from V and 0 bases from J, the junction kept 6 bases outside the gene matches. Looked up from germline, CDR1 is LNHDA and CDR2 is SQIVND (reference sequence). CDR3 amino acids: CASTPTGYSGNTIYF. CDR3 DNA sequence: TGTGCCAGTACACCGACAGGGTACTCTGGAAACACCATATATTTT. Drawing the rest from reference TRBV19 and TRBJ1-3, the complete variable domain is DGGITQSPKYLFRKEGQNVTLSCEQNLNHDAMYWYRQDPGQGLRLIYYSQIVNDFQKGDIAEGYSVSREKKESFPLTVTSAQKNPTAFYLCASTPTGYSGNTIYFGEGSWLTVV.

This clone appeared a single time. V and J are TRBV7-3 and TRBJ2-5; the match to TRBD2 covers 13 bases. The trim removed 5 bases at V and 5 bases at J, leaving 5 bases unmatched. Looked up from germline, CDR1 is SGHTA and CDR2 is FQGTGA. The CDR3 totals 15 residues. The CDR3 spells CASSPGLAGMETQYF. CDR3 in DNA: TGTGCCAGCAGCCCGGGACTAGCGGGAATGGAGACCCAGTACTTC.

The rearrangement joins TRBV7-3 to TRBJ2-7; TRBD1 might be the D (6 bases). This CDR3 has 15 residues. The ends were cut back, 4 bases at V and 2 bases at J, with 15 bases in the middle. Germline V gives CDR1 SGHTA, CDR2 FQGTGA. The CDR3: CASSSLPGQAYEQYF. The CDR3 region has the DNA TGTGCCAGCAGCTCTCTCCCGGGACAAGCCTACGAGCAGTACTTC.

The sample holds many counts of this clone. CDR3 sequence reads: CASSINRGGDYGYTF. In nucleotides, the CDR3 is TGTGCCAGCAGCATCAACAGGGGAGGAGACTATGGCTACACCTTC. The genes are TRBV9 and TRBJ1-2; TRBD1 matches at 7 bases. Germline CDR1 and CDR2: SGDLS and YYNGEE. The CDR3 covers 15 residues. Trimming took 4 bases from V and 3 from J; bases not matched to a gene: 9. The full variable domain, with the rest looked up from reference TRBV9 and TRBJ1-2, is DSGVTQTPKHLITATGQRVTLRCSPRSGDLSVYWYQQSLDQGLQFLIQYYNGEERAKGNILERFSAQQFPDLHSELNLSSLELGDSALYFCASSINRGGDYGYTFGSGTRLTVV.

The V gene is TRBV4-1, the J gene TRBJ1-1; 10 nucleotides agree with TRBD1. Germline CDR1 and CDR2: MGHRA and YSYEKL. After removal of 0 bases from V and 11 bases from J, the junction contained 6 bases not matched to a gene. CDR3 length equals 14 residues. CDR3 loop: CASSQETGGGRAFF. DNA for the CDR3: TGCGCCAGCAGCCAAGAGACAGGGGGCGGTAGGGCTTTCTTT.

DNA for the CDR3: TGTGCCAGCTCACCAGGGCGTACTAGCGAGAAAAACATTCAGTACTTC. Amino acid sequence: CASSPGRTSEKNIQYF. This rearrangement joins TRBV18 to TRBJ2-4; 7 bases agree with TRBD2. Germline CDR1 and CDR2: KGHSH and LQKENI. V lost 2 bases to trimming and J lost 4 bases; unmatched junction nucleotides: 8. The CDR3 runs to 16 residues.

The table lists this clone with a count of one. The rearrangement uses TRBV19 and TRBJ2-2; no clear D. The CDR3 covers 15 residues. CDR1 and CDR2 (germline): LNHDA, SQIVND (reference sequence). Trimming cost V 10 bases and J 1 base, with 16 bases left between them. The CDR3 is CATSFGHLNTGELFF. In DNA, the CDR3 is TGTGCCACCTCCTTTGGGCACTTGAACACCGGGGAGCTGTTTTTT.

This rearrangement joins TRBV19 to TRBJ1-2; D may be TRBD1 (6 bases). This CDR3 has 13 residues. Deletions cut 7 bases from V and 7 bases from J, with 16 bases between. Germline loops: CDR1 LNHDA, CDR2 SQIVND (reference sequence). The CDR3 DNA reads TGTGCCAGTACCAGGGGTTCCCCTCGTGGCTACACCTTC. As protein: CASTRGSPRGYTF.

V and J are TRBV28 and TRBJ2-1; TRBD1 matches 9 bases. This CDR3 region has 16 residues. Germline loops: CDR1 MDHEN, CDR2 SYDVKM. V was clipped by 2 bases and J by 7 bases; unmatched bases: 9. As DNA, the CDR3 is TGTGCCAGCAGTTTAAGGGCACAGGGGGCGAGGAATGAGCAGTTCTTC. It translates to CASSLRAQGARNEQFF.

The chain is built from TRBV2 and TRBJ2-7, with 9 bases identical to TRBD1. CDR3 length equals 14 residues. Germline CDR1 is SNHLY and CDR2 is FYNNEI. Losses at the gene ends were 5 bases for V and 3 bases for J; bases not matched to a gene: 5. The CDR3 is CASSSGTGRYEQYF. The CDR3 region has the DNA TGTGCCAGCAGTTCCGGGACAGGGCGCTACGAGCAGTACTTC.

This chain uses TRBV7-2 with TRBJ2-3; 7 nucleotides agree with TRBD2. The trim removed 3 bases at V and 4 bases at J, leaving 7 bases unmatched. The CDR3 runs to 15 residues. Germline-derived CDR1 and CDR2 are SGHTA and FQGNSA. This chain's CDR3 is CASSFRLAGADTQYF. The CDR3 DNA is TGTGCCAGCAGCTTCCGACTAGCCGGCGCAGATACGCAGTATTTT.

The V gene is TRBV3-1 (or the pseudogene TRBV3-2), the J gene TRBJ1-2; weak D call: TRBD1 (5 bases). Between the trimmed V and J ends, which lost 4 bases and 4 bases, there was a span of 16 bases. Germline assignment: CDR1 LGHDT and CDR2 YNNKEL (reference sequence). The CDR3 has 15 residues. The CDR3 region has the DNA TGTGCCAGCAGCCGAATAGGGGTCTCCGCCTATGGCTACACCTTC. It yields the protein CASSRIGVSAYGYTF.

The V call is TRBV19, the J call TRBJ1-5; D is unclear. Trimming pared 6 bases from V and 6 bases from J, leaving 18 bases between. This CDR3 has 15 residues. CDR1 is LNHDA and CDR2 is SQIVND in the germline V gene (reference sequence). CDR3 region: CASSLKLGAAQPQHF. In DNA form, the CDR3 reads TGTGCCAGTAGCCTAAAATTGGGAGCGGCTCAGCCCCAGCATTTT.

V gene TRBV6-5 combines with J gene TRBJ1-4, with D possibly being TRBD1 (6 bases). The CDR3 is 15 amino acids. V dropped 4 bases and J dropped 5 bases, with 14 bases sitting between them. Germline CDR1 is MNHEY and CDR2 is SVGAGI. The CDR3 DNA follows: TGTGCCAGCAGTTCAAAAGGGGGAGTCAATGAAAAACTGTTTTTT. This translates into CASSSKGGVNEKLFF.

This rearrangement joins TRBV2 to TRBJ2-7; 8 nucleotides line up with TRBD1. The germline gives CDR1 SNHLY, CDR2 FYNNEI. The CDR3 totals 13 residues. V trimming: 4 bases; J trimming: 5 bases; junction bases outside the gene matches: 4. CDR3 in amino acids: CASSGQGAHEQYF. In nucleotides, the CDR3 is TGTGCCAGCAGTGGGCAGGGGGCCCACGAGCAGTACTTC.

The gene calls are TRBV12-3 or TRBV12-4 and TRBJ1-5; D not resolved. CDR3 length equals 13 residues. The V end was cut by 6 bases, the J end by 4 bases, with 10 bases between. DNA of the CDR3: TGTGCCAGCAGGCAGAGGGAAAATCAGCCCCAGCATTTT. Protein sequence: CASRQRENQPQHF.

This chain uses TRBV5-4 with TRBJ2-3; D uncertain. CDR3 size: 16 residues. With 4 bases removed from V and 2 bases from J, the gap between germline ends came to 17 bases. The V gene's germline CDR1 is SGHNT and CDR2 YYREEE (reference sequence). Here the CDR3 DNA reads TGTGCCAGCAGCGGAGAGACCATGAGCCTCACAGATACGCAGTATTTT. As protein: CASSGETMSLTDTQYF.

The chain recombines TRBV3-1 (or the pseudogene TRBV3-2) with TRBJ2-3; 12 bases align to TRBD2. V lost 3 bases, J lost 8 bases, and 9 bases stayed unmatched. The CDR3 is 16 amino acids. The germline gives CDR1 LGHDT, CDR2 YNNKEL (reference sequence). The CDR3, as DNA: TGTGCCAGCAGCCAGAACCTAGCGGGGGGGCTCAGTACGCAGTATTTT. This gives the protein CASSQNLAGGLSTQYF.